What follows are 18 T cell receptor beta chains derived from one specimen sequenced in a study of shared clonotypes between healthy human individuals. Sequencing used immunoSEQ multiplex PCR; TCRdb keeps in-frame clones, though not all of them. The sample holds about 1,500,000 clones, more than 95% seen once. Sample: naive CD4+ T cells sorted from blood. Subset noted: CD45RA+ positively selected. These receptors were collected from a man aged 25-45 years in good health.

The genes are TRBV7-9 and TRBJ1-2, with 8 bases aligning to TRBD1. In germline, CDR1 is SEHNR, CDR2 FQNEAQ (reference sequence). The length of the CDR3 is 14 residues. Trimming removed 5 bases from V and 2 bases from J; junction bases left unmatched: 4. The CDR3 is CASSHGQGNYGYTF. The CDR3 bases are TGTGCCAGCAGCCACGGACAGGGAAACTATGGCTACACCTTC.

The rearrangement uses TRBV5-1 and TRBJ2-7; 9 bases align to TRBD1. Germline V gene lookup returns CDR1 SGHRS and CDR2 YFSETQ. The ends lost 4 bases at V and 6 bases at J; junction bases unmatched: 5. The CDR3 loop spans 13 amino acids. CDR3 loop: CASSLRDRAEQYF. The CDR3 DNA reads as TGCGCCAGCAGCCTCCGGGACAGGGCCGAGCAGTACTTC.

The chain recombines TRBV12-5 with TRBJ2-3, with 10 nucleotides matching TRBD1. The CDR3 runs 16 residues. CDR1 LGHNT and CDR2 FRNRAP come from the germline V gene. V trimming: 0 bases; J trimming: 5 bases; junction bases outside the gene matches: 5. The CDR3 DNA sequence: TGTGCTAGTGGTTTGGTAGCCGGGACAGGGGTAGATACGCAGTATTTT. Protein: CASGLVAGTGVDTQYF.

CDR3: CAWSGDSYEQYF. In nucleotides, the CDR3 is TGTGCCTGGAGTGGGGACAGTTACGAGCAGTACTTC. The rearrangement links TRBV30 to TRBJ2-7; TRBD1 aligns across 7 bases. This CDR3 region has 12 residues. The V segment lost 1 base and the J segment 4 bases; nucleotides outside the gene matches: 1. Germline V CDR1 and CDR2: GTSNPN, SVGIG (reference sequence).

The chain recombines TRBV7-6 with TRBJ2-5; D gene uncertain. CDR3 length: 13 amino acids. CDR1 and CDR2 (germline): SGHVS, FNYEAQ. Written as DNA, the CDR3 is TGTGCGACCCGAGGTTTCGTGGTGGAGACCCAGTACTTC. It yields the protein CATRGFVVETQYF.

Here the CDR3 reads CSVEYDPGRYSNQPQHF. For the CDR3, the DNA is TGCAGCGTTGAATATGATCCCGGACGGTATAGCAATCAGCCCCAGCATTTT. V gene TRBV29-1 combines with J gene TRBJ1-5; D not resolved. Trimming stripped 2 bases from V and 0 bases from J, with 17 bases between. Germline V CDR1 and CDR2: SQVTM, ANQGSEA. There are 17 residues in the CDR3.

The rearrangement links TRBV19 to TRBJ1-2; D gene unclear. Germline CDR1 LNHDA, CDR2 SQIVND (reference sequence). Trimming left V 5 bases short and J 4 bases short, with 14 bases between. This CDR3 has 14 residues. As DNA, the CDR3 is TGTGCCAGTAGTGTCTGGGCGCGACCCTATGGCTACACCTTC. Its translation: CASSVWARPYGYTF.

The rearrangement links TRBV18 to TRBJ2-2; 7 nucleotides align to TRBD1. The V segment lost 6 bases and the J segment 0 bases; nucleotides outside the gene matches: 10. Germline lookup yields CDR1 KGHSH and CDR2 LQKENI. CDR3 size: 17 residues. DNA for the CDR3: TGTGCCAGCTCCACCCTGAACCAGGGGGCGAACACCGGGGAGCTGTTTTTT. This codes for CASSTLNQGANTGELFF.

This chain joins TRBV25-1 and TRBJ1-2; maybe TRBD1 (6 bases). Trimming removed 6 bases at V and 4 bases at J, with 15 bases between. Germline assignment: CDR1 MGHDK and CDR2 SYGVNS. CDR3 size: 14 residues. The CDR3 DNA sequence: TGTGCCAGCAGCGACCCGGGGGGGCGCTATGGCTACACCTTC. Its protein is CASSDPGGRYGYTF.

The chain combines TRBV10-3 with TRBJ1-1; 7 nucleotides match TRBD1. Germline V gene sequence: CDR1 ENHRY, CDR2 SYGVKD. Trimming removed 4 bases from V and 5 bases from J; junction bases left unmatched: 10. CDR3 size: 15 residues. As DNA, the CDR3 is TGTGCCATCAGTGGGACTGACAGGGTAATGACTGAAGCTTTCTTT. It yields the protein CAISGTDRVMTEAFF.

The chain combines TRBV19 with TRBJ1-5, with 9 positions matching TRBD1. CDR3 length equals 15 residues. J gave up 4 bases and V 3 bases, and 4 bases lay outside the gene matches. Germline V gene data show CDR1 as LNHDA and CDR2 as SQIVND (reference sequence). DNA for the CDR3: TGTGCCAGTAGTATGGGACAGGGCACTAATCAGCCCCAGCATTTT. Amino acid sequence: CASSMGQGTNQPQHF.

This chain joins TRBV18 and TRBJ2-3; 11 nucleotides match TRBD2. CDR1 is KGHSH, CDR2 LQKENI, per germline. V was pared by 4 bases and J by 5 bases, with 17 bases of the junction left unmatched. This CDR3 is built from 19 residues. The CDR3, as DNA: TGTGCCAGCTCACAACCTACTAGCGGGAGTTGGGTTTTTGGAGATACGCAGTATTTT. Amino acids: CASSQPTSGSWVFGDTQYF.

The J gene is TRBJ2-7, the V gene TRBV5-1; TRBD2 aligns across 10 bases. The CDR3 is 16 amino acids. V shed 3 bases, J shed 2 bases, and the junction held 8 bases outside the gene matches. CDR1 is SGHRS and CDR2 is YFSETQ in the germline V gene. CDR3 amino acids: CASSSAGTSDPYEQYF. In DNA form, the CDR3 reads TGCGCCAGCAGCTCAGCCGGGACTAGCGACCCCTACGAGCAGTACTTC.

The chain links TRBV27 to TRBJ2-3; the D gene is possibly TRBD1 (6 bases). Germline V lookup: CDR1 MNHEY, CDR2 SMNVEV (reference sequence). V dropped 3 bases and J dropped 4 bases, with 11 bases sitting between them. The CDR3 loop spans 14 amino acids. The CDR3 sequence is CASSLDREPDTQYF. The CDR3 region has the DNA TGTGCCAGCAGTTTGGACAGAGAGCCAGATACGCAGTATTTT.

The chain is built from TRBV5-1 and TRBJ2-5, with a weak D call TRBD2 (5 bases). The germline CDR1 and CDR2 sequences are SGHRS and YFSETQ. The V end was cut by 4 bases, the J end by 7 bases, with 11 bases between. The CDR3 length is 12 residues. The CDR3 reads CASSANEGTQYF. The CDR3 nucleotides are TGCGCCAGCAGCGCTAACGAGGGGACCCAGTACTTC.

V is TRBV18 and J is TRBJ2-7; 7 bases match TRBD2. J was trimmed by 0 bases and V by 6 bases; bases with no gene match: 8. The CDR3 spans 15 residues. CDR1 KGHSH and CDR2 LQKENI come from the germline V gene. CDR3 in amino acids: CASSPAGYPSYEQYF. CDR3 coding DNA: TGTGCCAGCTCCCCAGCGGGATACCCCTCCTACGAGCAGTACTTC.

The chain is built from TRBV28 and TRBJ1-2; D is uncertain. Germline V CDR1 and CDR2: MDHEN, SYDVKM. The CDR3 sequence is 15 residues long. Trimming removed 5 bases from V and 2 bases from J, with 15 bases in between. CDR3 sequence reads: CASSPPSPRNYGYTF. The CDR3, as DNA: TGTGCCAGCAGTCCACCCTCGCCCCGGAACTATGGCTACACCTTC.

The rearrangement links TRBV18 to TRBJ2-7; TRBD1 matches at 11 bases. The CDR3 has 16 residues. V was pared by 1 base and J by 4 bases, with 6 bases of the junction left unmatched. The germline V gene has CDR1 KGHSH and CDR2 LQKENI. CDR3 protein: CASSPQHGTGGYEQYF. The CDR3 nucleotides read TGTGCCAGCTCACCACAACACGGGACAGGGGGTTACGAGCAGTACTTC.